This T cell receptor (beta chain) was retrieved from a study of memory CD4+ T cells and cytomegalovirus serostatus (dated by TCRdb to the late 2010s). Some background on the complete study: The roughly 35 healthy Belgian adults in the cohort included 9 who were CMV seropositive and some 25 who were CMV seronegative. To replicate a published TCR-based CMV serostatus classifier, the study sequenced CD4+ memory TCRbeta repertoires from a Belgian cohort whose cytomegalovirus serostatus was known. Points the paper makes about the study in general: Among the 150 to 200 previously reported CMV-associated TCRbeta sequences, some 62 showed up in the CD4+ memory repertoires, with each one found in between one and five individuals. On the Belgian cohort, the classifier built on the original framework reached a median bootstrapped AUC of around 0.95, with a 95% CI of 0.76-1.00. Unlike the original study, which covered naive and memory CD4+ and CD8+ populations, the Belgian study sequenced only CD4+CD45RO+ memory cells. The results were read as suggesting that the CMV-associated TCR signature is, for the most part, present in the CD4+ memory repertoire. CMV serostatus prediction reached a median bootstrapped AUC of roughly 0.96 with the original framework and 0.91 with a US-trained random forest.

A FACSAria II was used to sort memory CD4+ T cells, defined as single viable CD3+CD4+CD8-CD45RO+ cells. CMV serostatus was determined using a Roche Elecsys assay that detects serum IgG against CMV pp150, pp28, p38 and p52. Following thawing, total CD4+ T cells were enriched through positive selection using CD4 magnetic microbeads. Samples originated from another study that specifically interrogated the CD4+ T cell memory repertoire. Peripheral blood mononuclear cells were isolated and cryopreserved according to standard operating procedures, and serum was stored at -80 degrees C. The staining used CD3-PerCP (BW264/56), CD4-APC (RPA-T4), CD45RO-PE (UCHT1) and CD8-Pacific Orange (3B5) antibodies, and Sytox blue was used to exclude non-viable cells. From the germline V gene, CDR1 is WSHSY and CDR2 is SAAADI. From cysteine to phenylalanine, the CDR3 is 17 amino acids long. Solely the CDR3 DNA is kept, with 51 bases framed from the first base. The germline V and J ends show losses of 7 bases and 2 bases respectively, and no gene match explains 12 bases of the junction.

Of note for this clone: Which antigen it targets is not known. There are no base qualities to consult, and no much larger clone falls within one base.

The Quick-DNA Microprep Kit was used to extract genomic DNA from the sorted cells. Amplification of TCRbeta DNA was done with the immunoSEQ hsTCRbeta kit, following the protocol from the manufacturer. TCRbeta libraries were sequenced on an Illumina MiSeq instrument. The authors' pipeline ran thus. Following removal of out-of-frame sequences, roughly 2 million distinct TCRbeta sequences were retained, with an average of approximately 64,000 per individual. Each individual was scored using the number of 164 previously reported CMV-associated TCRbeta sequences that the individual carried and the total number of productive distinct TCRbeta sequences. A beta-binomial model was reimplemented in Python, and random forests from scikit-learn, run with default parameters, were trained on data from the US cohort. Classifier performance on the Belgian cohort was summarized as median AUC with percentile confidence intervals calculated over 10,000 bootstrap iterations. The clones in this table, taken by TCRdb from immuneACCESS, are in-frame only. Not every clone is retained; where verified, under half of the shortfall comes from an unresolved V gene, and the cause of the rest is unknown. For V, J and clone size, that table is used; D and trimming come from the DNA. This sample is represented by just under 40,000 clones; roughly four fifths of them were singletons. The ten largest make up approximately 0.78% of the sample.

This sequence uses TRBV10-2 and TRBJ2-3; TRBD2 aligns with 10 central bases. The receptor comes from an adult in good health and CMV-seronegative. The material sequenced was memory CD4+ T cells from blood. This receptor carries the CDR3 CASTRAGGPVPTDTQYF. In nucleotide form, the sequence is TGCGCCAGCACCCGAGCGGGGGGGCCCGTTCCCACAGATACGCAGTATTTT.